This record looks at one T cell receptor (beta chain) sequence and its context. CDR1 is DFQATT, CDR2 SNEGSKA, per germline (reference sequence). Trimming took off 6 bases at V and 4 bases at J, with 9 bases between the two ends. The CDR3 is 11 amino acids. Repertoires were generated with immunoSEQ multiplex PCR, while TCRdb's copy carries only in-frame clones and drops some. The data hold tens of thousands of clones, with about 89% observed a single time. This specimen comes from a study of OX40 agonist ivuxolimab in advanced cancers. Sequences were derived from CD4+ or CD8+ T cells sorted from blood, sampled in a trial of the OX40 agonist ivuxolimab. The rearrangement uses TRBV20-1 and TRBJ1-2; D unclear. The sequence derives from an adult with an advanced solid tumor such as melanoma, head and neck, liver or kidney cancer. The CDR3 loop is CSAGRAYGYTF. Written as DNA, the CDR3 is TGCAGTGCGGGCCGTGCCTATGGCTACACCTTC.